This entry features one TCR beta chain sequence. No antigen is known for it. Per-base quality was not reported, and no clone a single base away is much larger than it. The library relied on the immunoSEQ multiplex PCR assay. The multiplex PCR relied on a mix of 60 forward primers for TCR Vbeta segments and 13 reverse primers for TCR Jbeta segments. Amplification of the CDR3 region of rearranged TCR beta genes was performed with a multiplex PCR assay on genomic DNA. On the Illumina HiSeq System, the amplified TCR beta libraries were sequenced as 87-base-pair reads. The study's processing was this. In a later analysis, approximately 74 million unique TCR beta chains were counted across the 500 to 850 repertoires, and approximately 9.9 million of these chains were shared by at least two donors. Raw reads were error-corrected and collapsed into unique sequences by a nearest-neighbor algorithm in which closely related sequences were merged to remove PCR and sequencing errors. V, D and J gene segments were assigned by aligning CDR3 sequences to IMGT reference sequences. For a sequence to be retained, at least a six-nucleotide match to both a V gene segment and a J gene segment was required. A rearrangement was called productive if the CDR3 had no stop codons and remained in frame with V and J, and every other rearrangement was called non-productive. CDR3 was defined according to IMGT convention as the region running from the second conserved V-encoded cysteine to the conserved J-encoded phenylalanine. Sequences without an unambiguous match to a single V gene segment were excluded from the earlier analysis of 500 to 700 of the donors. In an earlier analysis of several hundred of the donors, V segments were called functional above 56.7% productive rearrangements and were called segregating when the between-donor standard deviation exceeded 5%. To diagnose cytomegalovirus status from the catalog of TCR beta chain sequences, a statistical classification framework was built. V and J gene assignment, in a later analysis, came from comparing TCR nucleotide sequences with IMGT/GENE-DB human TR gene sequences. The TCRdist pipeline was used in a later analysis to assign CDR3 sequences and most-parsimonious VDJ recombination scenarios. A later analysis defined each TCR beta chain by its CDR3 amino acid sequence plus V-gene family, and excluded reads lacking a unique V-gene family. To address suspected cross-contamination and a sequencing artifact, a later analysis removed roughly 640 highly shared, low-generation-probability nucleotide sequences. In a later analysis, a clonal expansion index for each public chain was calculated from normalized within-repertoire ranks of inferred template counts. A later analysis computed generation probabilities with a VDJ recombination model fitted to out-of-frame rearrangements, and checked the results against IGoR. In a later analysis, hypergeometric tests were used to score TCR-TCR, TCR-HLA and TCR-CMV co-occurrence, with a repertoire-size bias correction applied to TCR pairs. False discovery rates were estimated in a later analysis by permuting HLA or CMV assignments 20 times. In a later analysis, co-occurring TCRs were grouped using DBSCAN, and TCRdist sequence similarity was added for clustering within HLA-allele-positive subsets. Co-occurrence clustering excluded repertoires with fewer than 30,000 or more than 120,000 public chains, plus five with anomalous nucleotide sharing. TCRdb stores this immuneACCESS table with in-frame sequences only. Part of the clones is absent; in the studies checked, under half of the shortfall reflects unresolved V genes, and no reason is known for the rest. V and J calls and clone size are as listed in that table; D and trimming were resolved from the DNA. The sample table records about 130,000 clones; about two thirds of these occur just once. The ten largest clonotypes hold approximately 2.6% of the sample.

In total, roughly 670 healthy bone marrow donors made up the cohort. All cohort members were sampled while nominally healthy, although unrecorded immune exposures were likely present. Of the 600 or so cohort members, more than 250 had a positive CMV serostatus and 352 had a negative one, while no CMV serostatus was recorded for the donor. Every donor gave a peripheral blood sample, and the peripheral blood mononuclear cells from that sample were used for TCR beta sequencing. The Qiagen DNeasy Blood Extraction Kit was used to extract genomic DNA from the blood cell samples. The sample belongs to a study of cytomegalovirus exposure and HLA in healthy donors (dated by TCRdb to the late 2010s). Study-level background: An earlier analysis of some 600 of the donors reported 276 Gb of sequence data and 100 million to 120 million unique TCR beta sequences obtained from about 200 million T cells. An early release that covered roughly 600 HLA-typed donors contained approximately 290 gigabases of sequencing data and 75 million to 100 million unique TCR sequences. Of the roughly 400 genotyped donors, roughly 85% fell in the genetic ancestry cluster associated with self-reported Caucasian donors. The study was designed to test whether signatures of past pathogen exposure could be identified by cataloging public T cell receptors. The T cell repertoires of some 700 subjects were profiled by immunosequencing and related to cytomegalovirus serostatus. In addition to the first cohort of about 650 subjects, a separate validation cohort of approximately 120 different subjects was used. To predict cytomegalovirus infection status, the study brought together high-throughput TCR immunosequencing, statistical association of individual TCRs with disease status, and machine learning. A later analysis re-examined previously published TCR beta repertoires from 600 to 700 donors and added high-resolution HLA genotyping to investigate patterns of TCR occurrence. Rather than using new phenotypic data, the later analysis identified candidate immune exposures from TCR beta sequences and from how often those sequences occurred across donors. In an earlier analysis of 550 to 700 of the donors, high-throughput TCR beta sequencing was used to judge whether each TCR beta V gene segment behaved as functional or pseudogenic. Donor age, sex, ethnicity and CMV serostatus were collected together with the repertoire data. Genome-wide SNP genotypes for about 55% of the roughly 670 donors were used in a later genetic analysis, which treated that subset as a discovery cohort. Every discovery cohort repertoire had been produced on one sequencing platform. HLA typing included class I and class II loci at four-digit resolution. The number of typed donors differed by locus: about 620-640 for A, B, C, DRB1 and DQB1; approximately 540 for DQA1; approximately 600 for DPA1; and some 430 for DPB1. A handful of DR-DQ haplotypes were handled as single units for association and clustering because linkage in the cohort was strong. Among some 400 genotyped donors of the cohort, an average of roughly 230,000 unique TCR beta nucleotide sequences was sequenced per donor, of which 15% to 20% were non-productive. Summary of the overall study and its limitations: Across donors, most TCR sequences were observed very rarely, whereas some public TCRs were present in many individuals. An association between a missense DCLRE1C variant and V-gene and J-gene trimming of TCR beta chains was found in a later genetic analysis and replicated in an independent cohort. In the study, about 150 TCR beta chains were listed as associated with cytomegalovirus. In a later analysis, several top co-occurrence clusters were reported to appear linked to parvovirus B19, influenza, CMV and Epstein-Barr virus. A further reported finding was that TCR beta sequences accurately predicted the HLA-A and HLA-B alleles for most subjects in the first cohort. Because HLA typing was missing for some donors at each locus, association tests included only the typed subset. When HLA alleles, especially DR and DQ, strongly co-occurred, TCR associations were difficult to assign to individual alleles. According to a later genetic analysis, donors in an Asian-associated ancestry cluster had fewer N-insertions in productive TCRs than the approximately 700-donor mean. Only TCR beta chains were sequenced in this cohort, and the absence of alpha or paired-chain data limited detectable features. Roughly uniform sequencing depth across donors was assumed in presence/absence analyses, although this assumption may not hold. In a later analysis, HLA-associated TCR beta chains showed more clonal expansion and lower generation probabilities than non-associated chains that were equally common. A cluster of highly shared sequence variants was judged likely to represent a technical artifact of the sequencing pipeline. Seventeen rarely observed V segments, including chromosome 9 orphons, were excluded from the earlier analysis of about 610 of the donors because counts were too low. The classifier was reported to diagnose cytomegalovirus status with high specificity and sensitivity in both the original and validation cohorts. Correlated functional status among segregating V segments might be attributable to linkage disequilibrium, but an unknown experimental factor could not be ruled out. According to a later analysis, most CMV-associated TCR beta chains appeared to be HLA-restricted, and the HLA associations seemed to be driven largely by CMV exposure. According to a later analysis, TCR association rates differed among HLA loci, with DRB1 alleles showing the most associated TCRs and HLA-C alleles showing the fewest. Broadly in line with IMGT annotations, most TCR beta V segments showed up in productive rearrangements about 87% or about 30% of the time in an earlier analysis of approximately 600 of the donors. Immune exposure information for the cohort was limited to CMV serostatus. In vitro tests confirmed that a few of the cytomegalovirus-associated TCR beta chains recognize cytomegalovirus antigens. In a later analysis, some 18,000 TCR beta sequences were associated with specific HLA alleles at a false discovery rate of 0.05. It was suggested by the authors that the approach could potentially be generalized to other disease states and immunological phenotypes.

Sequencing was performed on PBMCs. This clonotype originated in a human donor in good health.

CDR3 region: CASSATSGGPSETQYF. The sequence in DNA is TGTGCCAGCAGCGCAACTAGCGGGGGGCCCTCAGAGACCCAGTACTTC. The rearranged chain carries TRBV7-2 and TRBJ2-5, and TRBD2 matches 12 of the central bases. Trimming leaves V shorter by 5 bases and J shorter by 4 bases, with the junction holding 8 bases beyond the gene matches. The CDR3 holds 16 amino acids from the cysteine to the phenylalanine. Kept here is only the CDR3 DNA, which spans 48 bases and is read in frame from base 1. CDR1 and CDR2 are read off the germline V gene as SGHTA and FQGNSA.